This TCR beta chain is from a study of blood T cell repertoires in COVID-19. In the study overall: Samples representing acute and convalescent COVID-19 were sourced from the United States, Italy and Spain.

Assay used: immunoSEQ multiplex PCR; TCRdb lists only in-frame clones, some missing. The profile covers some 320,000 clones, with 89% appearing a single time and 5% to 5.5% taken by the ten largest. In germline, CDR1 is MNHEY, CDR2 SMNVEV (reference sequence). CDR3 length: 15 amino acids. Germline trimming cut 3 bases from V and 5 bases from J; bases unmatched to any gene: 5. Self-reported history from a screening survey and questionnaire set each donor's cohort. The TCR sequence derives from a man in his 60s who had recovered from COVID-19. Sequencing was performed on PBMCs or T cells enriched from blood (not recorded which). The rearrangement uses TRBV27 and TRBJ2-5; TRBD2 matches 11 bases. The CDR3 sequence: CASSFVTSGKETQYF. The DNA of the CDR3 is TGTGCCAGCAGTTTCGTGACTAGCGGGAAGGAGACCCAGTACTTC.